This record looks at one T cell receptor beta chain sequence and its context. What it recognizes is unknown. This PCR relied on a set of 60 Vbeta primers and 13 Jbeta primers. The table came from immunoSEQ multiplex PCR; TCRdb's copy has only in-frame clones and leaves some out. The sample yields some 150,000 clones, approximately 74% seen once. These data are taken from a study of cytomegalovirus exposure and HLA in healthy donors. Trimming at V came to 1 base and at J to 5 bases, leaving 10 bases not matched to a gene. Germline V gene sequence: CDR1 SGHDT, CDR2 YYEEEE. This CDR3 has 16 amino acids. General study results and limits: The study assumed roughly uniform donor sequencing depth for presence/absence analyses.

Material: PBMCs. V is TRBV5-6 and J is TRBJ1-2; 8 bases match TRBD1. This TCR derives from a woman in her thirties in good health and CMV-seronegative. CDR3 region: CASSLQTGVNEYGYTF. CDR3 bases: TGTGCCAGCAGCTTGCAGACAGGGGTCAATGAGTATGGCTACACCTTC.